This T cell receptor (beta chain) was obtained from a study of shared clonotypes between healthy human individuals. The V end lost 6 bases, the J end lost 3 bases, and 9 bases lay between the germline ends. CDR1 and CDR2 from the germline V gene are SNHLY and FYNNEI. The CDR3 length is 14 residues. The method was immunoSEQ multiplex PCR; TCRdb's version includes in-frame clones alone and lacks a portion of them. This sample has 2,500,000 or so clones, with 93% found just once. Researchers partitioned CD4+ cells into CD45RA+ naive and CD45RA-negative memory subsets. On this clone: Other DNA sequences in the same sample also yield this CDR3.

Material: naive CD4+ T cells from PBMCs. The subset: CD45RA+ positively selected. This clonotype was sampled from a man between 18 and 35 years old in good health. Some clones in this sample may be carry-over from other donors' samples. The chain combines TRBV2 with TRBJ2-6; D unclear. Here the CDR3 DNA reads TGTGCCAGCAGGCCGGAGAGTGGGGCCAACGTCCTGACTTTC. Its translation is CASRPESGANVLTF.